The 11 T cell receptor beta chains given below trace back to one sample, sequenced in a study of blood T cell repertoires in COVID-19. Sequencing was performed with immunoSEQ multiplex PCR; in TCRdb, only in-frame clones are kept and a portion is missing. The sample yields some 200,000 clones, roughly 85% seen once. Sequenced material: PBMCs or T cells enriched from blood (not recorded which). These receptors came from a woman aged 45-60 years who had been exposed to COVID-19.

The chain recombines TRBV29-1 with TRBJ1-2; tentative D call: TRBD1 (5 bases). Germline CDR1 SQVTM, CDR2 ANQGSEA. This CDR3 spans 14 amino acids. V lost 0 bases and J lost 9, with 17 bases in between. The chain's CDR3 is CSVEDGADKTCYTF. In DNA, the CDR3 is TGCAGCGTTGAAGATGGGGCAGACAAGACCTGCTACACCTTC.

The chain links TRBV6-5 to TRBJ1-1; D perhaps matches TRBD1 (5 bases). Germline lookup yields CDR1 MNHEY and CDR2 SVGAGI. The CDR3 runs 14 residues. In DNA form, the CDR3 reads TGTGCGATTAGAAGGGTGGGGCTGAACACTGAAGCTTTCTTT. Its protein is CAIRRVGLNTEAFF.

The genes are TRBV5-1 and TRBJ2-1; 9 nucleotides line up with TRBD1. This CDR3 is 14 amino acids long. V dropped 4 bases and J dropped 7; count of bases not matched to a gene: 6. CDR1 and CDR2 from the germline V gene are SGHRS and YFSETQ. CDR3 coding DNA: TGCGCCAGCAGCCCACGACAGGGGGGGAATGAGCAGTTCTTC. Translating it yields CASSPRQGGNEQFF.

The chain has TRBV19 and TRBJ1-5, with D possibly TRBD1 on 5 matching bases. There are 14 residues in the CDR3. Germline assignment: CDR1 LNHDA and CDR2 SQIVND (reference sequence). V lost 5 bases and J 7 bases, leaving 15 bases between the germline ends. CDR3: CASSEQVRRQPQHF. CDR3 nucleotide sequence: TGTGCCAGTAGTGAACAGGTTCGTCGACAGCCCCAGCATTTT.

The chain has TRBV12-3 or TRBV12-4 and TRBJ1-2; D not certain. This CDR3 comprises 13 residues. V shed 8 bases and J shed 1 base, with 11 bases lying between them. CDR3 in DNA: TGTGCCAGCCGGAGGACTGTTAACTATGGCTACACCTTC. It encodes CASRRTVNYGYTF.

V usage is TRBV28 and J usage is TRBJ1-3; D is unresolved. The V and J ends lost 1 base and 2 bases respectively, with 9 bases between them. CDR3 length: 15 amino acids. The V gene's germline CDR1 is MDHEN and CDR2 SYDVKM. CDR3 amino acids: CASSLLGGTGNTIYF. CDR3 bases: TGTGCCAGCAGTTTATTAGGCGGAACTGGAAACACCATATATTTT.

This clone has a handful of counts. V is TRBV10-1 and J is TRBJ1-1; maybe TRBD1 (5 bases). The CDR3 is 13 residues long. Deletions cut 6 bases from V and 2 bases from J, with 10 bases between. The germline V gene encodes CDR1 WNHNN and CDR2 SYGVQD (reference sequence). The CDR3 DNA reads TGCGCCAGCAGCCCCGGGACTAACACTGAAGCTTTCTTT. Protein product: CASSPGTNTEAFF.

V and J are TRBV5-1 and TRBJ1-2; 9 nucleotides line up with TRBD1. CDR1 is SGHRS and CDR2 is YFSETQ in the germline V gene. The J segment lost 1 base and the V segment lost 0 bases, leaving 7 bases of the junction unmatched. This CDR3 has 17 amino acids. The CDR3 loop is CASSLAAGQGLNYGYTF. CDR3 sequence (DNA): TGCGCCAGCAGCTTGGCCGCGGGACAGGGTCTTAACTATGGCTACACCTTC.

This chain joins TRBV4-2 and TRBJ2-5; D is uncertain. V shed 0 bases and J shed 1 base, with 9 bases lying between them. The CDR3 has 15 residues. The germline gives CDR1 LGHNA, CDR2 YNFKEQ. CDR3 DNA: TGTGCCAGCAGCCAAGACACCAGGTTCCAAGAGACCCAGTACTTC. Protein product: CASSQDTRFQETQYF.

The CDR3 loop reads CASSLVPERGGNEQYF. The CDR3 DNA is TGTGCCAGCAGTTTGGTCCCCGAGCGAGGAGGGAACGAGCAGTACTTC. V is TRBV6-5 and J is TRBJ2-7; perhaps TRBD2 as D (6 bases). Trimming cost V 4 bases and J 5 bases, with 21 bases left between them. The CDR3 spans 16 residues. Germline CDR1 MNHEY, CDR2 SVGAGI.

The gene calls are TRBV29-1 and TRBJ1-5; a possible D gene is TRBD1 (6 bases). Germline V gives CDR1 SQVTM, CDR2 ANQGSEA. V dropped 6 bases and J dropped 0 bases, with 15 bases sitting between them. This CDR3 is 15 amino acids long. The CDR3 nucleotides are TGCAGCGTATCACTGACAGGAAATAGCAATCAGCCCCAGCATTTT. Translated, it gives CSVSLTGNSNQPQHF.